The next 3 T cell receptor beta chains were all read from a single sample in a study of T cell responses to AZD1222 COVID-19 vaccine. Here immunoSEQ multiplex PCR was the method, and the copy in TCRdb shows in-frame clones only, minus some. The sample includes tens of thousands of clones, roughly 87% of them seen just once. The starting material was peripheral blood, obtained 28 days after the second AZD1222 dose. The receptor set was obtained from an adult who received the AZD1222 COVID-19 vaccine.

The rearrangement links TRBV21-1 to TRBJ2-7; the table gives TRBD1 as D, unverified against the DNA. TRBV21-1 is a known pseudogene. There are 18 residues in the CDR3. The CDR3 DNA follows: TGTGCCAGCAGCAAAAAAGCCCTCTCTAGGGGCGCGACCTACGAGCAGTACTTC. It codes for CASSKKALSRGATYEQYF.

This clone appeared a few times. The chain carries TRBV5-4 and TRBJ1-2; D remains unclear. This CDR3 has 13 amino acids. V was trimmed by 0 bases and J by 3 bases, leaving 6 bases between them. Germline lookup yields CDR1 SGHNT and CDR2 YYREEE (reference sequence). As DNA, the CDR3 is TGTGCCAGCAGCTTGGTGTCAGACTATGGCTACACCTTC. Translation gives CASSLVSDYGYTF.

A note on this clone: A read error may account for a junction end that differs from germline. This chain connects TRBV7-7 to TRBJ2-2, with 7 bases aligning to TRBD1. Germline assignment: CDR1 SSHAT and CDR2 FNYEAQ (reference sequence). The CDR3 is 16 residues long. In DNA, the CDR3 is TGTGCTAGCAGCTTAGTCGGGACAGCTAATGCCGGGGAGCTGTTTTTT. As protein: CASSLVGTANAGELFF.